These 22 T cell receptor beta chains were all obtained from the same sample, sequenced in a study of cytomegalovirus exposure and HLA in healthy donors. The PCR used 60 Vbeta and 13 Jbeta primers. TCRdb's copy holds only in-frame clones and misses some; the assay was immunoSEQ multiplex PCR. The table has about 180,000 clones, about 80% seen once. The sequencing sample was made of PBMCs. These receptors were taken from a man between 60 and 75 years old in good health and CMV-seronegative.

CDR3 bases: TGTGCCAGCAGCTTGATGGGCTTCCATAATTCACCCCTCCACTTT. Encoded protein: CASSLMGFHNSPLHF. The chain joins TRBV5-5 to TRBJ1-6, with no clear D. The CDR3 is 15 residues long. Trimming removed 1 base from V and 5 bases from J, with 10 bases in between. Germline V gene data show CDR1 as SGHKS and CDR2 as YYEKEE (reference sequence).

This sequence joins TRBV4-1 and TRBJ1-1; D may be TRBD1 (6 bases). V lost 0 bases to trimming and J lost 2 bases, with 10 bases between them. This CDR3 spans 15 amino acids. CDR1 and CDR2 (germline): MGHRA, YSYEKL. The CDR3 sequence is CASSQDGGFNTEAFF. In DNA, the CDR3 is TGCGCCAGCAGCCAAGATGGGGGCTTTAACACTGAAGCTTTCTTT.

V gene TRBV2 combines with J gene TRBJ2-7; possibly TRBD1 for D (6 bases). Trimming stripped 8 bases from V and 4 bases from J, with 12 bases between. The CDR3 spans 12 residues. Germline V gene sequence: CDR1 SNHLY, CDR2 FYNNEI. CDR3 nucleotide sequence: TGTGCCAGCTCGGACAGTACATACGAGCAGTACTTC. Translated: CASSDSTYEQYF.

This clone was seen only a few times. This chain uses TRBV5-1 with TRBJ2-3; TRBD2 might be the D (6 bases). Germline V CDR1 and CDR2: SGHRS, YFSETQ. The length of the CDR3 is 15 residues. V lost 0 bases and J 7 bases, leaving 15 bases between the germline ends. The chain's CDR3 is CASSLGLEAGNTQYF. The CDR3 bases are TGCGCCAGCAGCTTGGGTTTGGAGGCGGGAAATACGCAGTATTTT.

The chain joins TRBV4-1 to TRBJ2-3, with 8 bases aligning to TRBD1. CDR1 and CDR2 (germline): MGHRA, YSYEKL. The ends lost 3 bases at V and 2 bases at J; junction bases unmatched: 10. CDR3 length: 17 residues. The CDR3 protein is CASSQRQGPNPTDTQYF. In DNA, the CDR3 is TGCGCCAGCAGCCAGAGACAGGGGCCGAACCCCACAGATACGCAGTATTTT.

This chain links TRBV7-8 with TRBJ1-2; 9 bases are a match to TRBD1. In germline, CDR1 is SGHVS, CDR2 FQNEAQ. This CDR3 has 13 residues. V lost 5 bases and J lost 8; bases outside the gene matches: 6. Here the CDR3 DNA reads TGTGCCAGCAGCACCGGACAGGGGCTAGGCTACACCTTC. This codes for CASSTGQGLGYTF. Full variable domain (missing parts from reference TRBV7-8 and TRBJ1-2): GAGVSQSPRYKVAKRGQDVALRCDPISGHVSLFWYQQALGQGPEFLTYFQNEAQLDKSGLPSDRFFAERPEGSVSTLKIQRTQQEDSAVYLCASSTGQGLGYTFGSGTRLTVV.

A single count supports this clone. The chain links TRBV5-6 to TRBJ1-2; 7 bases match TRBD1. This CDR3 region has 16 residues. The trim removed 1 base at V and 0 bases at J, leaving 6 bases unmatched. CDR1 is SGHDT and CDR2 is YYEEEE in the germline V gene. The CDR3 sequence is CASSLSGQPANYGYTF. CDR3 in DNA: TGTGCCAGCAGCTTGTCGGGACAGCCGGCTAACTATGGCTACACCTTC.

The chain carries TRBV29-1 and TRBJ2-1; 10 bases align to TRBD1. The CDR3 has 12 residues. Germline CDR1 reads SQVTM; CDR2 reads ANQGSEA. CDR3 bases: TGCAGGGGACAGGGGACCCACAATGAGCAGTTCTTC. This sequence encodes CRGQGTHNEQFF.

J is TRBJ1-5 and V is TRBV21-1; the D call TRBD1 from the table was never checked on the DNA. TRBV21-1 has pseudogene status. CDR3 size: 13 residues. CDR3 bases: TGTGCCAGCAGCTCCCAGGGGAATCAGCCCCAGCATTTT. It yields the protein CASSSQGNQPQHF.

The DNA of the CDR3 is TGTGCCAGCAGCTTGAGGACTAGCGACTCCTACGAGCAGTACTTC. Amino acids: CASSLRTSDSYEQYF. V usage is TRBV7-9 and J usage is TRBJ2-5, with TRBD2 matching 9 bases. The end of the DNA is better explained by TRBJ2-7, so the J call may be wrong. This CDR3 is built from 15 residues. Germline CDR1 is SEHNR and CDR2 is FQNEAQ (reference sequence).

The chain is built from TRBV5-8 and TRBJ2-5, with unresolved D. Trimming took off 0 bases at V and 5 bases at J, with 8 bases between the two ends. The germline V gene has CDR1 SGHTS and CDR2 YDEGEE. The CDR3 runs to 13 residues. CDR3 amino acids: CASSLVAVETQYF. Here the CDR3 DNA reads TGTGCCAGCAGCTTGGTGGCCGTGGAGACCCAGTACTTC.

V and J are TRBV7-9 and TRBJ1-5; D perhaps matches TRBD1 (6 bases). Germline lookup yields CDR1 SEHNR and CDR2 FQNEAQ (reference sequence). CDR3 length equals 18 residues. V dropped 1 base and J dropped 6 bases, with 22 bases sitting between them. In DNA, the CDR3 is TGTGCCAGCAGCTTAGGGGAGGGGGACGGAGTTTTTGTTCAGCCCCAGCATTTT. This translates into CASSLGEGDGVFVQPQHF.

The chain uses TRBV5-1 and TRBJ1-3; D might be TRBD1 (5 bases). Trimming cost V 0 bases and J 9 bases, with 13 bases left between them. The CDR3 is 14 residues long. Germline CDR1 is SGHRS and CDR2 is YFSETQ. The CDR3 loop reads CASSLAAGSGTIYF. CDR3 nucleotides: TGCGCCAGCAGCTTGGCGGCAGGGTCCGGCACCATATATTTT. The entire variable domain, with the rest obtained from reference TRBV5-1 and TRBJ1-3, is as follows: KAGVTQTPRYLIKTRGQQVTLSCSPISGHRSVSWYQQTPGQGLQFLFEYFSETQRNKGNFPGRFSGRQFSNSRSEMNVSTLELGDSALYLCASSLAAGSGTIYFGEGSWLTVV.

V is TRBV19 and J is TRBJ1-3, with D possibly matching TRBD1 (5 bases). Trimming shortened V by 2 bases and J by 1 base, and 12 bases separated the two germline ends. Germline V gene data show CDR1 as LNHDA and CDR2 as SQIVND (reference sequence). The CDR3 totals 16 residues. CDR3 DNA sequence: TGTGCCAGTAGTATACTCGGGGGAAGGTCTGGAAACACCATATATTTT. Protein: CASSILGGRSGNTIYF.

The CDR3 spells CASNRGKSYNEQFF. For the CDR3, the DNA is TGTGCCAGTAACCGGGGAAAGTCCTACAATGAGCAGTTCTTC. This chain links TRBV6-1 with TRBJ2-1; TRBD2 might be the D (5 bases). Per the germline V gene, CDR1 is MNHNS and CDR2 is SASEGT. This CDR3 is 14 amino acids long. The V end was cut by 9 bases, the J end by 1 base, with 13 bases between.

This clone was counted between two and nine times. The chain uses TRBV27 and TRBJ2-1; 13 nucleotides line up with TRBD2. Germline CDR1 is MNHEY and CDR2 is SMNVEV (reference sequence). CDR3 length equals 15 residues. V gave up 5 bases and J gave up 7 bases; unmatched junction bases: 5. CDR3 residues: CASSIRTSGRNEQFF. The CDR3 DNA reads as TGTGCCAGCAGTATAAGGACTAGCGGGAGAAATGAGCAGTTCTTC.

This rearrangement joins TRBV13 to TRBJ2-7, with D tentatively TRBD2 (5 bases). The germline V gene has CDR1 PRHDT and CDR2 FYEKMQ (reference sequence). V was cut by 5 bases and J by 3 bases, with 26 bases left in between. The CDR3 extends over 18 amino acids. CDR3 loop: CASSELERTAPSYYEQYF. The CDR3 DNA reads as TGTGCCAGCAGCGAGCTAGAGCGGACCGCCCCCTCCTACTACGAGCAGTACTTC. The whole variable domain, filled in from reference TRBV13 and TRBJ2-7, reads AAGVIQSPRHLIKEKRETATLKCYPIPRHDTVYWYQQGPGQDPQFLISFYEKMQSDKGSIPDRFSAQQFSDYHSELNMSSLELGDSALYFCASSELERTAPSYYEQYFGPGTRLTVT.

The chain uses TRBV10-3 and TRBJ2-7; unclear D gene. The CDR3 sequence is 11 residues long. The V gene's germline CDR1 is ENHRY and CDR2 SYGVKD. V was clipped by 7 bases and J by 3 bases, with 7 bases between them. In DNA, the CDR3 is TGTGCCATCACCGGAGACTACGAGCAGTACTTC. Its translation: CAITGDYEQYF.

The chain carries TRBV27 and TRBJ1-5; possible D gene TRBD1, 6 bases. Trimming cost V 6 bases and J 7 bases, with 19 bases left between them. The CDR3 consists of 15 residues. In germline, CDR1 is MNHEY, CDR2 SMNVEV (reference sequence). The CDR3 DNA is TGTGCCAGCAGGACACCCGGGACGCAGGGGCAGCCCCAGCATTTT. Its translation: CASRTPGTQGQPQHF.

This clone was counted once. The rearrangement joins TRBV11-2 to TRBJ2-3; TRBD2 aligns across 7 bases. Germline CDR1 is SGHAT and CDR2 is FQNNGV. V lost 4 bases and J lost 2; bases outside the gene matches: 6. This CDR3 has 15 amino acids. The CDR3 reads CASSSLGGITDTQYF. The DNA for the CDR3 is TGTGCCAGCAGCTCCCTGGGGGGGATCACAGATACGCAGTATTTT.

The chain couples TRBV5-4 to TRBJ2-5; 7 nucleotides line up with TRBD2. Per germline, CDR1 SGHNT and CDR2 YYREEE (reference sequence). V dropped 2 bases and J dropped 4; count of bases not matched to a gene: 5. CDR3 size: 14 residues. CDR3 protein: CASSFVGGIETQYF. CDR3 DNA: TGTGCCAGCAGCTTTGTGGGGGGGATAGAGACCCAGTACTTC.

V and J are TRBV28 and TRBJ2-7, with TRBD1 matching over 7 bases. This CDR3 is 15 amino acids long. Germline trimming cut 2 bases from V and 0 bases from J; bases unmatched to any gene: 4. CDR1 MDHEN and CDR2 SYDVKM come from the germline V gene. The CDR3, as DNA: TGTGCCAGCAGTTTAAGGGGGCCGAGCTCCTACGAGCAGTACTTC. As protein: CASSLRGPSSYEQYF.